The next 26 T cell receptor beta chains were all read from a single sample in a study of T cell responses to AZD1222 COVID-19 vaccine. Here immunoSEQ multiplex PCR was the method, and the copy in TCRdb shows in-frame clones only, minus some. This sample has 150,000 or so clones, with 92% found just once. The input for sequencing was peripheral blood, taken on day 0 of AZD1222 vaccination. The origin of the receptors is an adult in good health.

V gene TRBV7-2 combines with J gene TRBJ2-7; TRBD1 matches at 9 bases. Germline V lookup: CDR1 SGHTA, CDR2 FQGNSA. The CDR3 is 18 amino acids. The ends lost 2 bases at V and 4 bases at J; junction bases unmatched: 15. CDR3 region: CASSLRRWGQGKLYEQYF. The CDR3 DNA sequence: TGTGCCAGCAGCTTAAGGCGATGGGGACAGGGTAAATTATACGAGCAGTACTTC.

The chain uses TRBV7-3 and TRBJ1-2, with 8 bases identical to TRBD1. The V segment lost 1 base and the J segment 11 bases; nucleotides outside the gene matches: 18. This CDR3 is built from 17 residues. The germline V gene has CDR1 SGHTA and CDR2 FQGTGA. The CDR3 loop reads CASSLMGTGQISRGYTF. The CDR3 DNA reads TGTGCCAGCAGCTTAATGGGGACAGGTCAAATATCCAGGGGGTACACCTTC.

This clone showed up just once. V gene TRBV4-2 combines with J gene TRBJ2-4, with D possibly matching TRBD1 (6 bases). Per the germline V gene, CDR1 is LGHNA and CDR2 is YNFKEQ. Trimming stripped 9 bases from V and 7 bases from J, with 19 bases between. The CDR3 consists of 14 residues. The CDR3 nucleotides are TGTGCCAGTGCCGAAGGGGGAGATGGGAACATTCAGTACTTC. It encodes CASAEGGDGNIQYF.

This sequence joins TRBV11-2 and TRBJ1-4, with D unresolved. Trimming cost V 4 bases and J 4 bases, with 13 bases left between them. Per germline, CDR1 SGHAT and CDR2 FQNNGV. CDR3 length: 15 amino acids. The DNA for the CDR3 is TGTGCCAGCAGCTGGGCGAGTGGTTATAATGAAAAACTGTTTTTT. Amino acids: CASSWASGYNEKLFF.

The chain is built from TRBV29-1 and TRBJ1-2; no clear D gene. The germline V gene has CDR1 SQVTM and CDR2 ANQGSEA. Trimming took 3 bases from V and 2 from J, leaving 10 bases between them. The CDR3 extends over 13 amino acids. CDR3 protein: CSVDGRRNYGYTF. The CDR3 coding sequence is TGCAGCGTTGATGGGCGCAGGAACTATGGCTACACCTTC.

The V call is TRBV10-1, the J call TRBJ2-7, with a tentative D call TRBD2 (6 bases). CDR3 length: 15 amino acids. Germline loops: CDR1 WNHNN, CDR2 SYGVQD (reference sequence). The V gene lost 1 base and the J gene lost 0 bases, with 10 bases spanning the gap. CDR3: CASSEFERASYEQYF. CDR3 coding DNA: TGCGCCAGCAGTGAGTTCGAGCGGGCCTCCTACGAGCAGTACTTC.

The rearrangement uses TRBV19 and TRBJ2-7; 10 nucleotides align to TRBD1. V was clipped by 8 bases and J by 2 bases; unmatched bases: 6. There are 14 residues in the CDR3. CDR1 is LNHDA and CDR2 is SQIVND in the germline V gene (reference sequence). The CDR3 DNA reads as TGTGCCAGTGGCATGGGGACAGGGGCCTACGAGCAGTACTTC. Encoded protein: CASGMGTGAYEQYF.

The chain carries TRBV12-3 or TRBV12-4 and TRBJ1-2; no clear D. The CDR3 runs to 11 residues. Trimming took off 7 bases at V and 5 bases at J, with 8 bases between the two ends. CDR3 sequence reads: CASTRSYGYTF. The CDR3 nucleotides are TGTGCCAGCACCCGGTCGTATGGCTACACCTTC.

The CDR3 bases are TGTGCCAGCAGTTTGACAATGAACACCGGGGAGCTGTTTTTT. This sequence encodes CASSLTMNTGELFF. The genes are TRBV6-4 and TRBJ2-2; no definite D call. V was shortened by 5 bases and J by 1 base, with 8 bases between the two germline ends. Per the germline V gene, CDR1 is MRHNA and CDR2 is SNTAGT. The CDR3 contains 14 residues.

The J gene is TRBJ2-7, the V gene TRBV19; 7 nucleotides agree with TRBD1. The trim removed 1 base at V and 6 bases at J, leaving 3 bases unmatched. The CDR3 covers 13 residues. Germline CDR1 and CDR2: LNHDA and SQIVND (reference sequence). The CDR3 spells CASSIGTGAEQYF. The CDR3 DNA reads as TGTGCCAGTAGTATAGGGACAGGCGCCGAGCAGTACTTC.

The chain links TRBV27 to TRBJ1-2, with TRBD1 as a possible D gene (5 bases). The ends were cut back, 7 bases at V and 9 bases at J, with 15 bases in the middle. The CDR3 length is 12 residues. Germline assignment: CDR1 MNHEY and CDR2 SMNVEV (reference sequence). CDR3 residues: CASTGRAGSYTF. The CDR3 bases are TGTGCCAGCACTGGCAGGGCGGGTAGCTACACCTTC.

As concerns this clone: Other DNA sequences in this specimen translate into the identical CDR3. V and J are TRBV7-8 and TRBJ2-3; D uncertain. Germline V gene data show CDR1 as SGHVS and CDR2 as FQNEAQ. This CDR3 spans 12 amino acids. V lost 5 bases, J lost 0 bases, and 3 bases lay in between. The CDR3 is CASSPSTDTQYF. In nucleotides, the CDR3 is TGTGCCAGCAGCCCGAGCACAGATACGCAGTATTTT.

The chain combines TRBV5-4 with TRBJ2-7, with 9 bases identical to TRBD2. The CDR3 spans 14 residues. Germline assignment: CDR1 SGHNT and CDR2 YYREEE (reference sequence). V was clipped by 0 bases and J by 5 bases; unmatched bases: 3. The CDR3 coding sequence is TGTGCCAGCAGCTTGGGAGTAGCGGGGGACGAGCAGTACTTC. This translates into CASSLGVAGDEQYF.

This clone showed up just a few times. The same CDR3 is also encoded by other DNA sequences in this sample. The chain recombines TRBV7-2 with TRBJ1-5; no reliable D call. The CDR3 runs to 13 residues. V was pared by 3 bases and J by 4 bases, with 7 bases between. CDR1 and CDR2 (germline): SGHTA, FQGNSA. CDR3 residues: CASSLSGNQPQHF. The CDR3 nucleotides are TGTGCCAGCAGCTTGTCCGGGAATCAGCCCCAGCATTTT. The variable domain in full, completed from reference TRBV7-2 and TRBJ1-5, reads GAGVSQSPSNKVTEKGKDVELRCDPISGHTALYWYRQSLGQGLEFLIYFQGNSAPDKSGLPSDRFSAERTGGSVSTLTIQRTQQEDSAVYLCASSLSGNQPQHFGDGTRLSIL.

V is TRBV5-1 and J is TRBJ2-5; TRBD1 matches 8 bases. The germline CDR1 and CDR2 sequences are SGHRS and YFSETQ. This CDR3 contains 15 residues. V gave up 5 bases and J gave up 4 bases; unmatched junction bases: 10. The CDR3 nucleotides are TGCGCCAGCAGTCCGCAACCTACAGGGGGAGAGACCCAGTACTTC. Translated, it gives CASSPQPTGGETQYF.

The V gene is TRBV29-1, the J gene TRBJ2-7, with D perhaps TRBD1 (5 bases). The CDR3 has 14 amino acids. V was shortened by 2 bases and J by 0 bases, with 11 bases between the two germline ends. Germline V lookup: CDR1 SQVTM, CDR2 ANQGSEA. The CDR3 bases are TGCAGCGTTGAAAAGGACACGGCCTCCTACGAGCAGTACTTC. This translates into CSVEKDTASYEQYF.

V gene TRBV7-6 combines with J gene TRBJ1-2; D gene uncertain. The CDR3 is 13 amino acids. The V end lost 5 bases, the J end lost 5 bases, and 12 bases lay between the germline ends. Germline V gene sequence: CDR1 SGHVS, CDR2 FNYEAQ. CDR3 region: CASSQQPLYGYTF. As DNA, the CDR3 is TGTGCCAGCAGCCAACAACCGCTATATGGCTACACCTTC.

The sample holds one count of this clone. V usage is TRBV9 and J usage is TRBJ2-5, with 9 bases lining up with TRBD2. Germline CDR1 is SGDLS and CDR2 is YYNGEE. This CDR3 is built from 16 residues. The ends lost 0 bases at V and 1 base at J; junction bases unmatched: 4. The CDR3 spells CASSVEVRGGQETQYF. CDR3 DNA sequence: TGTGCCAGCAGCGTAGAGGTGCGGGGGGGCCAAGAGACCCAGTACTTC. The full variable domain, its missing parts supplied by reference TRBV9 and TRBJ2-5, is DSGVTQTPKHLITATGQRVTLRCSPRSGDLSVYWYQQSLDQGLQFLIQYYNGEERAKGNILERFSAQQFPDLHSELNLSSLELGDSALYFCASSVEVRGGQETQYFGPGTRLLVL.

This clone was seen only a few times. The chain is built from TRBV7-2 and TRBJ1-6, with D uncertain. Trimming pared 6 bases from V and 6 bases from J, leaving 18 bases between. Germline CDR1 and CDR2: SGHTA and FQGNSA. The CDR3 spans 16 residues. The CDR3 region is CASRPTVGRANSPLHF. Here the CDR3 DNA reads TGTGCCAGCAGACCTACCGTAGGCAGAGCTAATTCACCCCTCCACTTT.

This clone has only a few counts. The chain couples TRBV2 to TRBJ1-5; D uncertain. There are 13 residues in the CDR3. In germline, CDR1 is SNHLY, CDR2 FYNNEI. V was trimmed by 6 bases and J by 5 bases, leaving 11 bases between them. The CDR3 protein is CASSSGVHQPQHF. In DNA form, the CDR3 reads TGTGCCAGCAGCTCCGGGGTCCATCAGCCCCAGCATTTT.

The chain couples TRBV7-2 to TRBJ2-3, with a tentative D call TRBD2 (5 bases). V was pared by 1 base and J by 3 bases, with 8 bases between. The germline gives CDR1 SGHTA, CDR2 FQGNSA. The CDR3 runs 14 residues. The chain's CDR3 is CASSLGTPTDTQYF. CDR3 in DNA: TGTGCCAGCAGCTTAGGGACTCCAACAGATACGCAGTATTTT.

The DNA for the CDR3 is TGTGCCAGCTCACCACTAGCGGCAGCGGTCGATGGCTACACCTTC. Translating it yields CASSPLAAAVDGYTF. V is TRBV18 and J is TRBJ1-2, with D unresolved. Trimming took 1 base from V and 6 from J, leaving 15 bases between them. The CDR3 has 15 amino acids. CDR1 is KGHSH, CDR2 LQKENI, per germline.

This chain connects TRBV5-3 to TRBJ2-4, with unresolved D. TRBV5-3 counts as an open reading frame of uncertain function. The V and J ends lost 4 bases and 1 base respectively, with 18 bases between them. The CDR3 covers 17 residues. The CDR3 protein is CARSACPRVRAKNIQYF. The DNA for the CDR3 is TGTGCCAGAAGCGCGTGTCCTAGGGTGCGGGCCAAAAACATTCAGTACTTC.

The rearrangement uses TRBV24-1 and TRBJ2-1; 9 bases agree with TRBD1. The trim removed 3 bases at V and 3 bases at J, leaving 8 bases unmatched. Germline lookup yields CDR1 KGHDR and CDR2 SFDVKD. The CDR3 loop spans 17 amino acids. CDR3 bases: TGTGCCACCAGTGATGCCCCGGGACAGGGTAGCTACAATGAGCAGTTCTTC. It is translated as CATSDAPGQGSYNEQFF.

V is TRBV6-5 and J is TRBJ1-1; D remains ambiguous. The germline CDR1 and CDR2 sequences are MNHEY and SVGAGI. V was shortened by 6 bases and J by 9 bases, with 11 bases between the two germline ends. CDR3 size: 11 residues. CDR3 in DNA: TGTGCCAGCAGCTGGAAAACCCAAGCTTTCTTT. This encodes CASSWKTQAFF.

This rearrangement joins TRBV7-9 to TRBJ2-2; tentatively, D is TRBD1 (6 bases). The V gene lost 3 bases and the J gene lost 2 bases, with 13 bases spanning the gap. The germline V gene encodes CDR1 SEHNR and CDR2 FQNEAQ (reference sequence). The CDR3 runs to 16 residues. CDR3 nucleotides: TGTGCCAGCAGCTTTCTCCGGACAGCCAACACCGGGGAGCTGTTTTTT. Translated, it gives CASSFLRTANTGELFF. The full variable domain, rest sourced from reference TRBV7-9 and TRBJ2-2, is DTGVSQNPRHKITKRGQNVTFRCDPISEHNRLYWYRQTLGQGPEFLTYFQNEAQLEKSRLLSDRFSAERPKGSFSTLEIQRTEQGDSAMYLCASSFLRTANTGELFFGEGSRLTVL.